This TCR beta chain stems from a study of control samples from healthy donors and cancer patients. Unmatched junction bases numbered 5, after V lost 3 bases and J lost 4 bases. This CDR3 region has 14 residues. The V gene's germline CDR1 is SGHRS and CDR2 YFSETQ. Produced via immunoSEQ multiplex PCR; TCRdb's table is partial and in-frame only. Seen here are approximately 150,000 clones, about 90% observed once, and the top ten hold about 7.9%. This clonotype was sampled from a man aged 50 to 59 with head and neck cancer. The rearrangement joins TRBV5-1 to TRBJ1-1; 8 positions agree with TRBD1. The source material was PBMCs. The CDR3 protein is CASSSTGEGTEAFF. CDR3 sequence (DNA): TGCGCCAGCAGCTCGACAGGGGAGGGCACTGAAGCTTTCTTT.